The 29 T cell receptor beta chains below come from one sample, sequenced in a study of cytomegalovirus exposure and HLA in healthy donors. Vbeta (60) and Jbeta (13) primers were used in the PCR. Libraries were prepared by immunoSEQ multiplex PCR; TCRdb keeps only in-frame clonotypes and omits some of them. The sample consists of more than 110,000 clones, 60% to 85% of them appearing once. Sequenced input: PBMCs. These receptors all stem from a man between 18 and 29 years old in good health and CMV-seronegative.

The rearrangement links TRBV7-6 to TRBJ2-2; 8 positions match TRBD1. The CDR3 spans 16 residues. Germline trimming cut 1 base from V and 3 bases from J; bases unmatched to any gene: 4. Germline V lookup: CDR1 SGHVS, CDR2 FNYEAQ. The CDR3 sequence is CASSLVRTGYTGELFF. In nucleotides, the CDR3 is TGTGCCAGCAGCTTAGTTCGGACAGGGTACACCGGGGAGCTGTTTTTT.

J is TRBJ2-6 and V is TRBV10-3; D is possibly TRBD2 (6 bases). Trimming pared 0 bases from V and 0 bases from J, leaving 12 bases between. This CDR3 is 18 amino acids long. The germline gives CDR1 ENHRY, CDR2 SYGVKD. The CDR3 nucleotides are TGTGCCATCAGTGAGTCCGGCGGGGCTTCCTCTGGGGCCAACGTCCTGACTTTC. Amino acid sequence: CAISESGGASSGANVLTF.

DNA of the CDR3: TGTGCCAGCAGTGAGGGGAGGGCCCAAGAGACCCAGTACTTC. It encodes CASSEGRAQETQYF. V is TRBV2 and J is TRBJ2-5; 7 nucleotides line up with TRBD2. With V trimmed by 3 bases and J by 1 base, 2 bases remained unmatched. The CDR3 length is 14 residues. CDR1 and CDR2 (germline): SNHLY, FYNNEI.

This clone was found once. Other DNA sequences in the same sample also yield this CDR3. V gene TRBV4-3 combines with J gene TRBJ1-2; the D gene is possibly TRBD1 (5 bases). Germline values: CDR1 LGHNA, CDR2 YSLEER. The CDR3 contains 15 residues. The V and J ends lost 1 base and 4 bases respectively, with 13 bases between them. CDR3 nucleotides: TGCGCCAGCAGCCAAGTAGCAGGACAAAGCTATGGCTACACCTTC. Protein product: CASSQVAGQSYGYTF.

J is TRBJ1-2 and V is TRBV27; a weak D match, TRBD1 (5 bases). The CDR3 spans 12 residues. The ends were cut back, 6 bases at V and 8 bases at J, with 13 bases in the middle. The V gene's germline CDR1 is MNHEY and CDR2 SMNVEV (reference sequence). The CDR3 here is CASRARVGGYTF. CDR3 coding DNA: TGTGCCAGCAGAGCCAGGGTGGGCGGCTACACCTTC.

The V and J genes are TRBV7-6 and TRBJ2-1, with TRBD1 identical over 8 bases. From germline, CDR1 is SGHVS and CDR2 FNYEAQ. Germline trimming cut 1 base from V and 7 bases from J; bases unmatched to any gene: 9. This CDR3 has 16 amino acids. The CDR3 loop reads CASSLGTGPGVNEQFF. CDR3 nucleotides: TGTGCCAGCAGCTTAGGGACAGGGCCTGGTGTAAATGAGCAGTTCTTC.

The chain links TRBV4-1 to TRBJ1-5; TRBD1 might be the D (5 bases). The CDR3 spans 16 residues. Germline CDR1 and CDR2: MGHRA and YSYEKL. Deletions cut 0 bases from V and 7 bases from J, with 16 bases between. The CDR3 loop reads CASSQEDLGGSQPQHF. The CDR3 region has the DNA TGCGCCAGCAGCCAAGAGGACTTGGGGGGGAGCCAGCCCCAGCATTTT.

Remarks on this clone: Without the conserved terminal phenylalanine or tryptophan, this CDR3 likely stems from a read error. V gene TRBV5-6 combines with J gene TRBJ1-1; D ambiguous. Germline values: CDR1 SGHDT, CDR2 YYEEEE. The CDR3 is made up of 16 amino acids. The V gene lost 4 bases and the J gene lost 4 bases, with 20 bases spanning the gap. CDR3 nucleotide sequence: TGTGCCAGCAGCGGCAGTCGAATCGAGTGGGGCACTGAAGCTTTCCTT. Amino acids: CASSGSRIEWGTEAFL.

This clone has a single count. The CDR3 nucleotides are TGTGCCAGCAGCGTACAGGGGGCCTCCACAGATACGCAGTATTTT. Translated: CASSVQGASTDTQYF. This sequence joins TRBV14 and TRBJ2-3, with 9 bases identical to TRBD1. The junction had 5 bases not matched to a gene; V was cut back by 5 bases and J by 2 bases. The CDR3 extends over 15 amino acids. Germline CDR1 is SGHDN and CDR2 is FVKESK. Combining the CDR3 with reference TRBV14 and TRBJ2-3 gives the whole variable domain EAGVTQFPSHSVIEKGQTVTLRCDPISGHDNLYWYRRVMGKEIKFLLHFVKESKQDESGMPNNRFLAERTGGTYSTLKVQPAELEDSGVYFCASSVQGASTDTQYFGPGTRLTVL.

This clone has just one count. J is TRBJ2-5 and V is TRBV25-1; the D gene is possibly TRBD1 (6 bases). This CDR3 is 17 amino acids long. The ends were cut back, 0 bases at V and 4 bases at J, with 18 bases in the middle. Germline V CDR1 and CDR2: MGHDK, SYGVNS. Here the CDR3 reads CASSEYGSGEDAETQYF. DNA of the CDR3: TGTGCCAGCAGTGAATACGGGTCAGGGGAAGACGCAGAGACCCAGTACTTC.

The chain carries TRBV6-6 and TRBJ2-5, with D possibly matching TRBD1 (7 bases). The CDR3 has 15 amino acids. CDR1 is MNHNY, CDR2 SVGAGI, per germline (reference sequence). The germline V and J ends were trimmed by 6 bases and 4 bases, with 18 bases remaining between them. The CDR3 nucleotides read TGTGCCAGCAGCCCGGGACAGATTAGCGGAGAGACCCAGTACTTC. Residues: CASSPGQISGETQYF.

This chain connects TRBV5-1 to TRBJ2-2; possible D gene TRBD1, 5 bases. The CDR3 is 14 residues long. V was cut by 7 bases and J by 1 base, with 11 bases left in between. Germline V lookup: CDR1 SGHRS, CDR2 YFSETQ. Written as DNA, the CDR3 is TGCGCCAGCGCCATCAGGGAGAACACCGGGGAGCTGTTTTTT. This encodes CASAIRENTGELFF.

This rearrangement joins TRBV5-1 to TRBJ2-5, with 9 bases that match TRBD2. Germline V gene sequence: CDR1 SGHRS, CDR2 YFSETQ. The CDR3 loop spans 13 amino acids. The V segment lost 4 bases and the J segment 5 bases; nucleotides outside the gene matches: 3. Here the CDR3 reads CASSAGGRETQYF. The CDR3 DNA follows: TGCGCCAGCAGCGCGGGGGGGCGGGAGACCCAGTACTTC. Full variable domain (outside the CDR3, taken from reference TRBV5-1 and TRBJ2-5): KAGVTQTPRYLIKTRGQQVTLSCSPISGHRSVSWYQQTPGQGLQFLFEYFSETQRNKGNFPGRFSGRQFSNSRSEMNVSTLELGDSALYLCASSAGGRETQYFGPGTRLLVL.

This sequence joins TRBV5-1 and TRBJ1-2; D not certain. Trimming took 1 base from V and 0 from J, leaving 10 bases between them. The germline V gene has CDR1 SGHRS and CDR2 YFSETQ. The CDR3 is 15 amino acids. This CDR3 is CASSLSGQPNYGYTF. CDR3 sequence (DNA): TGCGCCAGCAGCTTGTCCGGTCAACCTAACTATGGCTACACCTTC.

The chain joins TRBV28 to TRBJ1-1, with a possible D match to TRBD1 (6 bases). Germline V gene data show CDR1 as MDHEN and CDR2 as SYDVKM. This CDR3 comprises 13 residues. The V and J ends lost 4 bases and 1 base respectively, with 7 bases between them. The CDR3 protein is CASSYRENTEAFF. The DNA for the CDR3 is TGTGCCAGCAGTTACAGGGAGAACACTGAAGCTTTCTTT.

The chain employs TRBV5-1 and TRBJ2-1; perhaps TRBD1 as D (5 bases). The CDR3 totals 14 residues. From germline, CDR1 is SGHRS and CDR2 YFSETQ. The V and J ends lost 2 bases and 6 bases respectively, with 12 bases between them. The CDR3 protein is CASSFQGAVNEQFF. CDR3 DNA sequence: TGCGCCAGCAGCTTTCAGGGTGCCGTCAATGAGCAGTTCTTC.

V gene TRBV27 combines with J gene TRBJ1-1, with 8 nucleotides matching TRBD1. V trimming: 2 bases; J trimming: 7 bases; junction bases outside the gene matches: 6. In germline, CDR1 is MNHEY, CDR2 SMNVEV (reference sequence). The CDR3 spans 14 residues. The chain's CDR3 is CASSLAPGTGEAFF. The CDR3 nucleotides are TGTGCCAGCAGTTTAGCCCCTGGGACAGGTGAAGCTTTCTTT.

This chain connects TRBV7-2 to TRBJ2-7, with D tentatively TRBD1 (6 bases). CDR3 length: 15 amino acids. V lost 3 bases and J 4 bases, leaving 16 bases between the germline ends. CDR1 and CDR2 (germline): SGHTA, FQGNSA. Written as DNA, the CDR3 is TGTGCCAGCAGCTTGGGTGGACAGATACTATACGAGCAGTACTTC. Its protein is CASSLGGQILYEQYF. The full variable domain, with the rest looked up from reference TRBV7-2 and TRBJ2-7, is GAGVSQSPSNKVTEKGKDVELRCDPISGHTALYWYRQSLGQGLEFLIYFQGNSAPDKSGLPSDRFSAERTGGSVSTLTIQRTQQEDSAVYLCASSLGGQILYEQYFGPGTRLTVT.

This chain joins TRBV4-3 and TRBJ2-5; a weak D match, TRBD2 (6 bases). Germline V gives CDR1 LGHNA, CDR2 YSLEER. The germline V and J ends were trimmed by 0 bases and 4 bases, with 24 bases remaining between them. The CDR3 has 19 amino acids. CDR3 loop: CASSQEGRLAGLGGETQYF. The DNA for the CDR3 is TGCGCCAGCAGCCAAGAAGGCAGGCTGGCTGGACTGGGGGGAGAGACCCAGTACTTC.

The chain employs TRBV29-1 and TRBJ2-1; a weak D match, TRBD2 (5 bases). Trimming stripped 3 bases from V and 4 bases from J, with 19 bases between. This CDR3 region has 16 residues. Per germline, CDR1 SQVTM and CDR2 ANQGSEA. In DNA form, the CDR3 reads TGCAGCGTTGACGGTGGAAAATACGGGAAATACAATGAGCAGTTCTTC. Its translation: CSVDGGKYGKYNEQFF.

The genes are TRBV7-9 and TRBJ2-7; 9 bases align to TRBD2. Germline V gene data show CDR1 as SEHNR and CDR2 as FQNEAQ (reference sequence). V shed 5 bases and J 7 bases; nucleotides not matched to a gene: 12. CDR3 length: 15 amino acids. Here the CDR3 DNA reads TGTGCCAGCAGCCATCTAGCGGGGTCCTTGAGGGAGCAGTACTTC. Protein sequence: CASSHLAGSLREQYF.

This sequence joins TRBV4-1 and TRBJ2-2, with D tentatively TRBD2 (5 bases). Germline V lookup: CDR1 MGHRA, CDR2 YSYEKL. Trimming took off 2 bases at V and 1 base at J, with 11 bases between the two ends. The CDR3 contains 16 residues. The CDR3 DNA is TGCGCCAGCAGCCAAAGGAGCGGCGGGAACACCGGGGAGCTGTTTTTT. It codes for CASSQRSGGNTGELFF.

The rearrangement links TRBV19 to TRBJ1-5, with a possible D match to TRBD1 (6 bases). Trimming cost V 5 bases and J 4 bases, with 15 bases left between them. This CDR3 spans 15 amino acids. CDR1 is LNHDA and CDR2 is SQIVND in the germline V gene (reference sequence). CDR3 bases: TGTGCCAGTAGTCTAACAGGGCCCGGAAATCAGCCCCAGCATTTT. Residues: CASSLTGPGNQPQHF.

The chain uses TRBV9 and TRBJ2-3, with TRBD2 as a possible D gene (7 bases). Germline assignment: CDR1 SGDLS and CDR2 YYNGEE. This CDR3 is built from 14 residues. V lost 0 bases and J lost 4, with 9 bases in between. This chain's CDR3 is CASSVGGGPDTQYF. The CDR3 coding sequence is TGTGCCAGCAGCGTAGGGGGGGGGCCAGATACGCAGTATTTT. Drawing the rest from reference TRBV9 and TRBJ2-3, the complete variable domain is DSGVTQTPKHLITATGQRVTLRCSPRSGDLSVYWYQQSLDQGLQFLIQYYNGEERAKGNILERFSAQQFPDLHSELNLSSLELGDSALYFCASSVGGGPDTQYFGPGTRLTVL.

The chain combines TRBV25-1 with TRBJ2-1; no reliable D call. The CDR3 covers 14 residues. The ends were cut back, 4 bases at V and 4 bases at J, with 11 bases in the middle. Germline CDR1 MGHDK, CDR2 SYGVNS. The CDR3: CASSGRRVYNEQFF. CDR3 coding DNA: TGTGCCAGCAGTGGTCGACGGGTTTACAATGAGCAGTTCTTC.

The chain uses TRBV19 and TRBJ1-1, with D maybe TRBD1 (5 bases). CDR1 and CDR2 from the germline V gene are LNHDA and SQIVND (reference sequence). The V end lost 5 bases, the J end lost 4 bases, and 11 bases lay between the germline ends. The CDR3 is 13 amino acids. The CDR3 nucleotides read TGTGCCAGTAGTGGGGCGGGAGGCACTGAAGCTTTCTTT. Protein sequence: CASSGAGGTEAFF.

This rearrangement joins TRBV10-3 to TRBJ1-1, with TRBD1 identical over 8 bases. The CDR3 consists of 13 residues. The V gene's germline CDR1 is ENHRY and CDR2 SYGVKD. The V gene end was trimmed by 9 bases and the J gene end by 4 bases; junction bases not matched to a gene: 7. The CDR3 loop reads CAIRGQAGTEAFF. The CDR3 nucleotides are TGTGCCATTCGGGGACAGGCGGGCACTGAAGCTTTCTTT.

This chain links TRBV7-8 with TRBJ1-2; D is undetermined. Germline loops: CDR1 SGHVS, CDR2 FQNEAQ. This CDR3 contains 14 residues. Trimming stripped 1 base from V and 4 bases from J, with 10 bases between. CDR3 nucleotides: TGTGCCAGCAGCTTAGTGGTGGGGAGCTATGGCTACACCTTC. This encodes CASSLVVGSYGYTF.

DNA for the CDR3: TGTGCCAGCAGCCAGACCGGGAGGTCCAACGGTTCACCCCTCCACTTT. Protein sequence: CASSQTGRSNGSPLHF. The chain is built from TRBV7-9 and TRBJ1-6; no reliable D call. Trimming took 5 bases from V and 9 from J, leaving 20 bases between them. The CDR3 is made up of 16 amino acids. CDR1 is SEHNR and CDR2 is FQNEAQ in the germline V gene (reference sequence).